Below, 27 T cell receptor beta chains from the same sample are listed, as sequenced in a study of T cell repertoires in cytomegalovirus infection. TCRdb passed the reads through MiXCR, listing each CDR3 protein once. The sample carries about 920,000 distinct CDR3 sequences, roughly 31% recorded once. What these receptors recognize is not known. Sequencing used cultured CD8+ T cells from PBMCs, obtained from culture after CMV antigen stimulation. All receptors come from a human donor in good health (CMV status not recorded). Some clones in this sample may be carry-over from other donors' samples.

V is TRBV6-2 or TRBV6-3 and J is TRBJ2-1; 9 bases agree with TRBD2. With V trimmed by 0 bases and J by 8 bases, 8 bases remained unmatched. From germline, CDR1 is MNHEY and CDR2 SVGEGT. The CDR3 is 16 residues long. CDR3 region: CASSYSSAGGVDEQFF. CDR3 sequence (DNA): TGTGCCAGCAGTTACTCGTCAGCGGGGGGCGTCGATGAGCAGTTCTTC.

The chain carries TRBV7-2 and TRBJ1-1; unclear D gene. The ends were cut back, 5 bases at V and 4 bases at J, with 17 bases in the middle. The CDR3 runs 15 residues. The V gene's germline CDR1 is SGHTA and CDR2 FQGNSA. CDR3 nucleotides: TGTGCCAGCAGCCCCTCGGGTGGTTGGGGCACTGAAGCTTTCTTT. This encodes CASSPSGGWGTEAFF.

The chain links TRBV7-9 to TRBJ2-2, with TRBD1 identical over 9 bases. The CDR3 covers 16 residues. Trimming cost V 5 bases and J 7 bases; bases outside gene matches: 11. Germline V gene sequence: CDR1 SEHNR, CDR2 FQNEAQ (reference sequence). CDR3 DNA: TGTGCCAGCAGCCCACCCGGGACAGGGTGGTTCGGGGAGCTGTTTTTT. Translation gives CASSPPGTGWFGELFF.

In its sample, this clonotype is medium-sized. The V and J genes are TRBV7-8 and TRBJ1-2; D is unresolved. CDR3 size: 14 residues. The germline V gene has CDR1 SGHVS and CDR2 FQNEAQ. V was shortened by 1 base and J by 4 bases, with 10 bases between the two germline ends. This CDR3 is CASSLGTDAYGYTF. CDR3 DNA: TGTGCCAGCAGCTTAGGTACAGACGCCTATGGCTACACCTTC.

This chain uses TRBV5-4 with TRBJ2-7, with a tentative D call TRBD2 (6 bases). This CDR3 is 13 amino acids long. Trimming took off 2 bases at V and 7 bases at J, with 13 bases between the two ends. Germline CDR1 SGHNT, CDR2 YYREEE (reference sequence). CDR3 DNA: TGTGCCAGCAGCTTACTCCCTGGGGGGGAGCAGTACGTC. Amino acids: CASSLLPGGEQYV.

This clonotype was found a few times. The chain joins TRBV12-3 or TRBV12-4 to TRBJ1-5; D gene unclear. Trimming removed 5 bases from V and 0 bases from J, with 8 bases in between. The CDR3 has 14 amino acids. The DNA for the CDR3 is TGTGCCAGCAGTCCGGAGGATAGCAATCAGCCCCAGCATTTT. This gives the protein CASSPEDSNQPQHF.

Details on this clonotype: A much larger clone differs from this one at a single base, so this may be a read error. The chain carries TRBV7-6 and TRBJ1-6; D might be TRBD1 (5 bases). With 5 bases removed from V and 3 bases from J, the gap between germline ends came to 14 bases. Germline CDR1 SGHVS, CDR2 FNYEAQ. The length of the CDR3 is 16 residues. CDR3 DNA: TGTGCCAGCAGCCTTGGGAGGGGTCGCTATAATTCACCCCTCCACTTT. It is translated as CASSLGRGRYNSPLHF.

This clonotype occurred a few times. The CDR3 is CASTLERSPLHF. CDR3 DNA sequence: TGTGCCAGCACCCTGGAACGCTCACCCCTCCACTTT. The genes are TRBV7-6 and TRBJ1-6; D is ambiguous. V lost 7 bases, J lost 10 bases, and 11 bases lay in between. Germline-derived CDR1 and CDR2 are SGHVS and FNYEAQ. The CDR3 totals 12 residues.

The chain recombines TRBV2 with TRBJ1-5; maybe TRBD1 (6 bases). This CDR3 has 18 amino acids. Germline CDR1 reads SNHLY; CDR2 reads FYNNEI. V lost 1 base and J 4 bases, leaving 20 bases between the germline ends. CDR3 DNA sequence: TGTGCCAGCAGTGAAGGGGGGGCCGGGGAAAGATTTAATCAGCCCCAGCATTTT. Its protein is CASSEGGAGERFNQPQHF.

The gene calls are TRBV20-1 and TRBJ2-3; 8 bases are a match to TRBD2. J gave up 4 bases and V 7 bases, and 10 bases lay outside the gene matches. From germline, CDR1 is DFQATT and CDR2 SNEGSKA (reference sequence). CDR3 length: 14 amino acids. The CDR3 nucleotides are TGCAGTGTCCCCTGGGCGGGGGGATCAGATACGCAGTATTTT. Its translation: CSVPWAGGSDTQYF.

This clonotype was seen more than once but under ten times. This sequence joins TRBV11-2 and TRBJ1-1; unclear D gene. Germline CDR1 is SGHAT and CDR2 is FQNNGV. The CDR3 has 16 residues. Trimming shortened V by 0 bases and J by 0 bases, and 11 bases separated the two germline ends. The DNA of the CDR3 is TGTGCCAGCAGCTTAGAGAATTTGGTCATGAACACTGAAGCTTTCTTT. It yields the protein CASSLENLVMNTEAFF.

The chain employs TRBV6-1 and TRBJ1-1; perhaps TRBD1 as D (6 bases). Looked up from germline, CDR1 is MNHNS and CDR2 is SASEGT. V was pared by 7 bases and J by 5 bases, with 14 bases between. The CDR3 extends over 13 amino acids. CDR3 in DNA: TGTGCCAGCACGACAGGCAGAAGAACTGAAGCTTTCTTT. Translating it yields CASTTGRRTEAFF.

This clonotype was seen more than once but under ten times. The rearrangement uses TRBV7-9 and TRBJ1-4; 9 bases align to TRBD1. CDR3 length: 16 residues. V lost 4 bases to trimming and J lost 7 bases; unmatched junction nucleotides: 10. Germline V gene data show CDR1 as SEHNR and CDR2 as FQNEAQ (reference sequence). The CDR3 bases are TGTGCCAGCAGCTCTTACACAGGGGGCACGTTTGAAAAACTGTTTTTT. Translated, it gives CASSSYTGGTFEKLFF.

This chain uses TRBV6-1 with TRBJ2-7, with D perhaps assigned TRBD1 or TRBD2 (6 bases each). Trimming took 6 bases from V and 5 from J, leaving 17 bases between them. Germline V gives CDR1 MNHNS, CDR2 SASEGT. This CDR3 comprises 14 residues. The CDR3 spells CASRTGTRRDEQYF. The CDR3 DNA reads TGTGCCAGCAGAACCGGGACACGGAGGGACGAGCAGTACTTC.

This clonotype appeared a few times. The V gene is TRBV24-1, the J gene TRBJ2-3, with TRBD2 identical over 14 bases. CDR1 and CDR2 (germline): KGHDR, SFDVKD. CDR3 size: 14 residues. The ends lost 5 bases at V and 10 bases at J; junction bases unmatched: 4. The chain's CDR3 is CATSVGTSGGAQYF. The CDR3 coding sequence is TGTGCCACCAGTGTTGGGACTAGCGGGGGAGCGCAGTATTTT.

The chain employs TRBV12-3 or TRBV12-4 and TRBJ2-7, with 7 bases lining up with TRBD2. With 8 bases clipped from V and 5 bases from J, the junction kept 6 bases outside the gene matches. This CDR3 region has 12 residues. The CDR3 here is CASWGGGNEQYF. CDR3 nucleotides: TGTGCCAGCTGGGGGGGGGGGAACGAGCAGTACTTC.

This clonotype was observed at least ten times. The chain uses TRBV7-9 and TRBJ1-1; the match to TRBD1 covers 7 bases. Germline-derived CDR1 and CDR2 are SEHNR and FQNEAQ (reference sequence). The V and J ends lost 6 bases and 4 bases, in that order; junction bases with no gene match: 14. There are 16 residues in the CDR3. CDR3 loop: CASRHDRAMGGTEAFF. In nucleotides, the CDR3 is TGTGCCAGCAGACACGACAGGGCCATGGGAGGCACTGAAGCTTTCTTT.

This clonotype was detected only a few times. The J gene is TRBJ2-7, the V gene TRBV20-1; 15 bases align to TRBD2. Trimming cost V 3 bases and J 2 bases; bases outside gene matches: 5. Per germline, CDR1 DFQATT and CDR2 SNEGSKA (reference sequence). This CDR3 is built from 16 residues. In DNA, the CDR3 is TGCAGTGCTAGGGGACTAGCGGGGGGTTCCCCCTACGAGCAGTACGTC. Translating it yields CSARGLAGGSPYEQYV.

The chain has TRBV6-2 or TRBV6-3 and TRBJ2-4, with a tentative D call TRBD1 (6 bases). The CDR3 totals 16 residues. The germline CDR1 and CDR2 sequences are MNHEY and SVGEGT. The ends were cut back, 1 base at V and 0 bases at J, with 10 bases in the middle. The CDR3 sequence: CASSYWDTEAKNIQYF. The CDR3 DNA follows: TGTGCCAGCAGTTACTGGGACACCGAAGCCAAAAACATTCAGTACTTC.

The chain combines TRBV27 with TRBJ1-1; D gene uncertain. CDR1 and CDR2 from the germline V gene are MNHEY and SMNVEV (reference sequence). The CDR3 extends over 15 amino acids. Trimming cost V 3 bases and J 1 base, with 12 bases left between them. The CDR3 here is CASSFQTRGNTEAFF. CDR3 nucleotide sequence: TGTGCCAGCAGTTTTCAGACCCGGGGGAACACTGAAGCTTTCTTT.

This clonotype was seen a handful of times. The CDR3 here is CASSESPGNYGYTF. The CDR3 nucleotides are TGCGCCAGCAGTGAGTCGCCAGGGAACTATGGCTACACCTTC. The chain is built from TRBV10-2 and TRBJ1-2; TRBD1 is a possible D gene (5 bases). The CDR3 has 14 amino acids. The V and J ends lost 0 bases and 2 bases respectively, with 7 bases between them. The germline CDR1 and CDR2 sequences are WSHSY and SAAADI.

The chain recombines TRBV4-2 with TRBJ2-3; the D is unclear. The germline V and J ends were trimmed by 0 bases and 5 bases, with 9 bases remaining between them. CDR3 size: 14 residues. Germline V gene sequence: CDR1 LGHNA, CDR2 YNFKEQ. The CDR3: CASSQDLGLDTQYF. The CDR3 bases are TGTGCCAGCAGCCAAGACTTGGGGTTAGATACGCAGTATTTT.

J is TRBJ2-5 and V is TRBV28; D is unclear. Looked up from germline, CDR1 is MDHEN and CDR2 is SYDVKM. The CDR3 extends over 13 amino acids. The ends were cut back, 7 bases at V and 1 base at J, with 10 bases in the middle. CDR3 DNA: TGTGCCAGCAAGCTAGTGGGCCAAGAGACCCAGTACTTC. Translating gives CASKLVGQETQYF.

In this sample, this clonotype turned up a few times. V is TRBV7-8 and J is TRBJ2-6; the D gene is possibly TRBD1 (5 bases). The CDR3 extends over 16 amino acids. Trimming stripped 6 bases from V and 3 bases from J, with 15 bases between. Germline values: CDR1 SGHVS, CDR2 FQNEAQ. The CDR3: CASSYTGRDGANVLTF. As DNA, the CDR3 is TGTGCCAGCAGTTATACAGGTCGCGATGGGGCCAACGTCCTGACTTTC.

In DNA form, the CDR3 reads TGCGCCAGCAGCCAAGAGGGGACTCAAGCTTTCTTT. Its translation is CASSQEGTQAFF. The genes are TRBV4-1 and TRBJ1-1, with D possibly TRBD1 on 5 matching bases. Germline lookup yields CDR1 MGHRA and CDR2 YSYEKL. CDR3 length: 12 residues. Trimming took off 0 bases at V and 9 bases at J, with 8 bases between the two ends.

V usage is TRBV29-1 and J usage is TRBJ1-1; TRBD1 matches 7 bases. V trimming: 0 bases; J trimming: 0 bases; junction bases outside the gene matches: 4. The germline V gene encodes CDR1 SQVTM and CDR2 ANQGSEA. The CDR3 sequence is 15 residues long. The CDR3 is CSVEDGQAVNTEAFF. In DNA form, the CDR3 reads TGCAGCGTTGAAGATGGACAGGCCGTGAACACTGAAGCTTTCTTT.

The chain joins TRBV5-5 to TRBJ1-4; D remains ambiguous. V was pared by 0 bases and J by 5 bases, with 11 bases between. The CDR3 consists of 15 residues. The germline V gene has CDR1 SGHKS and CDR2 YYEKEE (reference sequence). The chain's CDR3 is CASSLVPERNEKLFF. In DNA form, the CDR3 reads TGTGCCAGCAGCTTGGTACCAGAACGCAATGAAAAACTGTTTTTT.